The rows below give T cell receptor beta chains drawn from one sample of a study. Using its own MiXCR run on the 5' RACE reads, TCRdb lists one record per CDR3 protein. There are around 34,000 distinct CDR3 sequences in the sample; roughly 30% occur only once, and less than 2.5% lies in the top ten. Material: tumor-infiltrating Tregs sorted from the breast tumor. Source of these receptors: a female donor with breast cancer. Each CDR3 is given with its conserved first and last residue. The D gene is left open where the match is weak. A clone size is listed for some rows: how often the clone was seen (once, few, many), or a class if it is expanded.

CDR3 protein,CDR3 DNA,D gene,clone size,V gene,J gene
CASSESQGRNEQFF,TGTGCCAGCAGTGAGAGCCAGGGGAGGAATGAGCAGTTCTTC,.,many,TRBV2,TRBJ2-1
CASSFISLGGYTF,TGTGCCAGCAGTTTCATTTCTCTGGGTGGCTACACCTTC,.,many,TRBV28,TRBJ1-2
CAISESGGGRTDTQYF,TGTGCCATCAGTGAGTCAGGGGGCGGACGCACAGATACGCAGTATTTT,TRBD1,.,TRBV10-3,TRBJ2-3
CASSLDRVDYTF,TGTGCCAGCAGCCTCGACAGGGTCGACTACACCTTC,TRBD1,medium-sized,TRBV7-9,TRBJ1-2
CASSLGRDTQYF,TGTGCCAGCAGCTTAGGCCGGGATACGCAGTATTTT,.,.,TRBV7-3,TRBJ2-3
CASSVDSSANNEQFF,TGTGCCAGCAGCGTAGATTCTAGCGCGAACAATGAGCAGTTCTTC,.,.,TRBV9,TRBJ2-1
CASSQGLASGEQFF,TGTGCCAGCAGCCAGGGACTAGCGAGTGGAGAGCAGTTCTTC,TRBD2,few,TRBV7-9,TRBJ2-1
CASSQAGAARSYEQYF,TGTGCCAGCAGCCAAGCCGGCGCAGCTCGCTCCTACGAGCAGTACTTC,.,.,TRBV3-1,TRBJ2-7
CSARDTLSYNEQFF,TGCAGTGCTAGAGATACACTCTCCTACAATGAGCAGTTCTTC,.,few,TRBV20-1,TRBJ2-1
CGARLFYEQYF,TGCGGTGCTAGACTTTTCTACGAGCAGTACTTC,.,.,TRBV20-1,TRBJ2-7
CASRGGAPYEQYF,TGTGCCAGCAGGGGCGGGGCCCCCTACGAGCAGTACTTC,.,.,TRBV12-3/TRBV12-4,TRBJ2-7
CASRPRTGESYEQYF,TGTGCCAGTAGACCCCGGACAGGGGAATCCTACGAGCAGTACTTC,TRBD1,few,TRBV19,TRBJ2-7
CASSRYYPRGSGANVLTF,TGCGCCAGCAGCCGTTATTATCCCAGGGGGTCTGGGGCCAACGTCCTGACTTTC,TRBD1,medium-sized,TRBV4-1,TRBJ2-6
CASSLAGGTALNTEAFF,TGTGCCAGCAGTTTAGCGGGCGGAACGGCCTTGAACACTGAAGCTTTCTTT,.,many,TRBV12-3/TRBV12-4,TRBJ1-1
CASRRTSGKQEQFF,TGTGCCAGCAGGAGGACTAGCGGGAAGCAGGAGCAGTTCTTC,TRBD2,medium-sized,TRBV12-3/TRBV12-4,TRBJ2-1
CASSLTGLYNTEAFF,TGTGCCAGCAGCTTAACGGGGTTATATAACACTGAAGCTTTCTTT,.,.,TRBV7-9,TRBJ1-1
CASSLTGAGGPVSSYNEQFF,TGTGCCAGCAGCTTAACTGGGGCGGGAGGGCCCGTTAGCTCCTACAATGAGCAGTTCTTC,TRBD2,.,TRBV7-3,TRBJ2-1
CSVFLLTEAFF,TGCAGCGTGTTCCTCTTGACTGAAGCTTTCTTT,.,many,TRBV29-1,TRBJ1-1
CSAPGRMNTEAFF,TGCAGTGCCCCGGGACGTATGAACACTGAAGCTTTCTTT,.,many,TRBV20-1,TRBJ1-1
CASSLGGNRPQHF,TGTGCCAGCAGTTTAGGGGGCAATCGGCCCCAGCATTTT,.,.,TRBV12-3/TRBV12-4,TRBJ1-5
CAWSVAGNQPQHF,TGTGCCTGGAGTGTAGCGGGGAATCAGCCCCAGCATTTT,.,.,TRBV30,TRBJ1-5
CASSLPLGLAGEGETQYF,TGTGCCAGCAGTTTACCTCTCGGACTAGCGGGGGAGGGAGAGACCCAGTACTTC,TRBD2,few,TRBV28,TRBJ2-5
CATSAMGTANNEQFF,TGTGCCACCAGCGCTATGGGGACAGCTAACAATGAGCAGTTCTTC,TRBD1,many,TRBV24-1,TRBJ2-1
CASSQAAQGARGYTF,TGCGCCAGCAGCCAAGCAGCACAGGGGGCGCGAGGCTACACCTTC,TRBD1,many,TRBV4-1,TRBJ1-2
CASSFSSGSGNEQFF,TGTGCCAGCAGCTTTTCAAGCGGGAGCGGCAATGAGCAGTTCTTC,TRBD2,.,TRBV11-3,TRBJ2-1
CASSQVLLPGGNEKLFF,TGTGCCAGCAGCCAAGTTCTCCTCCCGGGGGGGAATGAAAAACTGTTTTTT,.,few,TRBV4-2,TRBJ1-4
CASSLGQLMNTEAFF,TGTGCCAGCAGTTTAGGACAGCTAATGAACACTGAAGCTTTCTTT,.,many,TRBV12-3/TRBV12-4,TRBJ1-1
CSASPTGGVGQSISPLHF,TGCAGTGCTAGCCCCACAGGGGGGGTGGGTCAGTCTATTTCACCCCTCCACTTT,TRBD1,.,TRBV20-1,TRBJ1-6